This is a list of T cell receptor beta chains from one sample in a study of cytotoxic CD8 clonotypes in ibrutinib-treated CLL. Clones were sequenced by immunoSEQ multiplex PCR, and TCRdb holds only the in-frame ones, with some missing. This table has about 140,000 clones, more than 70% appearing once. The specimen was PBMCs, collected after 36 months of ibrutinib treatment. The receptors here all came from a human donor with chronic lymphocytic leukemia. The conserved cysteine and the conserved F or W are not part of the CDR3 here. Each record gives: V gene, CDR3 protein.

v_gene: TRBV29-1
CDR3aa: SVYYAYSYEQY

v_gene: TRBV27
CDR3aa: ASSSGQYNEQF

v_gene: TRBV27
CDR3aa: ASSFFGDRALGYEQF

v_gene: TRBV11-2
CDR3aa: ASSFDSYTQY

v_gene: TRBV28
CDR3aa: ASSRQTGLGQPQH

v_gene: TRBV5-8
CDR3aa: ASSLGRGYGYT

v_gene: TRBV28
CDR3aa: ASSLWGGLAGGYT

v_gene: TRBV5-1
CDR3aa: ASRVVGFANEKLF

v_gene: TRBV5-1
CDR3aa: ASSLFGRQGHEQF

v_gene: TRBV10-3
CDR3aa: AISGGTVYGYT

v_gene: TRBV6-5
CDR3aa: ASSIQIGWDTQY

v_gene: TRBV5-1
CDR3aa: ASSPSGRYEQY

v_gene: TRBV4-1
CDR3aa: ASSQSTYEQY

v_gene: TRBV11-3
CDR3aa: ASGLGQGVSGANVLT

v_gene: TRBV5-4
CDR3aa: ASSLARGLEVGTQY

v_gene: TRBV19
CDR3aa: ASSILVWQTNEKLF

v_gene: TRBV10-3
CDR3aa: AIRTTSGSYEQY

v_gene: TRBV27
CDR3aa: ASSYEVEGTEAF

v_gene: TRBV9
CDR3aa: ASSVEAGGNSPLH

v_gene: TRBV28
CDR3aa: ASISSYEQY

v_gene: TRBV5-5
CDR3aa: ASSLHRDQGGYT

v_gene: TRBV5-4
CDR3aa: ASSRKDSENTIY

v_gene: TRBV5-8
CDR3aa: ASTQRGGSSYNSPLH

v_gene: TRBV30
CDR3aa: AWSRQLGKSF

v_gene: TRBV2
CDR3aa: ASSEFQGYSNQPQH

v_gene: TRBV2
CDR3aa: ASSEVAETQY

v_gene: TRBV5-6
CDR3aa: ASSLWGRVTDTQY

v_gene: TRBV6-1
CDR3aa: ASKRGGSYNEQF

v_gene: TRBV4-1
CDR3aa: ASSQAPRGATNEKLF